This TCR beta chain was profiled in a study of T cells of healthy individuals. From the 5' RACE reads, TCRdb called clonotypes with MiXCR, one entry per CDR3 protein. The sample lists approximately 58,000 distinct CDR3 sequences; approximately 14% were seen once. The clonotype originates from a human donor in good health.

The CDR3 loop reads CASSWGQGAIGYTF. Written as DNA, the CDR3 is TGTGCCAGCAGCTGGGGACAGGGGGCCATTGGCTACACCTTC. The gene calls are TRBV7-9 and TRBJ1-2; 12 bases agree with TRBD1. In germline, CDR1 is SEHNR, CDR2 FQNEAQ (reference sequence). With 4 bases clipped from V and 7 bases from J, the junction kept 4 bases outside the gene matches. The CDR3 sequence is 14 residues long.